The clone carrying this T cell receptor beta chain is a singleton in its sample. Methods used by the authors: Counts of nucleated cells, estimated from reference gene primer amplification, were obtained. Produced via immunoSEQ multiplex PCR; TCRdb's table is partial and in-frame only. Clone size and the V and J calls come from that table; the DNA yielded D and trimming. The sample holds 100,000 to 150,000 clones, approximately 85% seen once. V lost 6 bases, J lost 12 bases, and 12 bases lay in between. Germline CDR1 is MNHEY and CDR2 is SMNVEV (reference sequence). The CDR3 sequence is 12 residues long. This sample is drawn from a study of blood T cell repertoires in COVID-19.

The V call is TRBV27, the J call TRBJ1-6; D remains ambiguous. The sequencing input was peripheral blood. The sequence derives from a woman older than 75 with acute or convalescent COVID-19. As DNA, the CDR3 is TGTGCCAGCAGATTTTTTGGGCAACCCCTCCACTTT. Translating it yields CASRFFGQPLHF.